The 2 T cell receptor beta chains in this list originate from one sample, sequenced in a study of T cell repertoires and HLA-DP antigens. The table came from immunoSEQ multiplex PCR; TCRdb's copy has only in-frame clones and leaves some out. The table records fewer than 75,000 clones, just under 80% of them present only once. Their antigens are not known. The source material was CD4+ T cells from PBMCs. The receptors were gathered from a man aged 60-69 years in good health and CMV-seronegative.

This clone has just one count. The chain couples TRBV2 to TRBJ2-1, with D possibly TRBD1 on 5 matching bases. Trimming left V 5 bases short and J 4 bases short, with 9 bases between. Germline V gives CDR1 SNHLY, CDR2 FYNNEI. The CDR3 has 13 residues. The CDR3 DNA reads TGTGCCAGCAGTAAGGACAAGTACAATGAGCAGTTCTTC. Its protein is CASSKDKYNEQFF.

V usage is TRBV19 and J usage is TRBJ1-5, with a weak D call TRBD1 (6 bases). The germline CDR1 and CDR2 sequences are LNHDA and SQIVND (reference sequence). The CDR3 sequence is 16 residues long. The V end was cut by 3 bases, the J end by 3 bases, with 15 bases between. CDR3 sequence reads: CASSILGGAPNQPQHF. The CDR3 DNA is TGTGCCAGTAGTATCTTAGGGGGGGCTCCCAATCAGCCCCAGCATTTT.